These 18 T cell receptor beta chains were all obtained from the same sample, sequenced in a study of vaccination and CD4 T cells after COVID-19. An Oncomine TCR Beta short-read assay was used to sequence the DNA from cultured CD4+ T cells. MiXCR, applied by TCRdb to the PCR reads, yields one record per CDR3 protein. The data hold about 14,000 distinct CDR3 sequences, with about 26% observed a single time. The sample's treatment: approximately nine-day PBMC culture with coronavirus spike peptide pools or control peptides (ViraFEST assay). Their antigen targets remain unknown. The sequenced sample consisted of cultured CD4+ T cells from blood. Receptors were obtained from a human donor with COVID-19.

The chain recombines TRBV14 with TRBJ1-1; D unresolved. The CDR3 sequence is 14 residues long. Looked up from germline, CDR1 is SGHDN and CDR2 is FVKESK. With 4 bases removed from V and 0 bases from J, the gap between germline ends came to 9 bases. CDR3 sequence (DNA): TGTGCCAGCAGCCTACCGGGTTTGAACACTGAAGCTTTCTTT. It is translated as CASSLPGLNTEAFF.

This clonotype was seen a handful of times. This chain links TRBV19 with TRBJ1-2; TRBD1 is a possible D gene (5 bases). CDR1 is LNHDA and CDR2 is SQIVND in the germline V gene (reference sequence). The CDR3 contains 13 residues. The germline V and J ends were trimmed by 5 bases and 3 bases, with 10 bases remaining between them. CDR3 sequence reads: CASSPIRDYGYTF. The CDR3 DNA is TGTGCCAGTAGTCCGATCAGGGACTATGGCTACACCTTC.

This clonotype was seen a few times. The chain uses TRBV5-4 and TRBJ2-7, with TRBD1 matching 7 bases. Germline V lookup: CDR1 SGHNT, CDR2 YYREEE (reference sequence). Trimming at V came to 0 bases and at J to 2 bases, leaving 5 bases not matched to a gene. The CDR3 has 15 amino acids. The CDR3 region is CASSLGQGPTYEQYF. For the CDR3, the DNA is TGTGCCAGCAGCTTGGGACAGGGACCTACCTACGAGCAGTACTTC.

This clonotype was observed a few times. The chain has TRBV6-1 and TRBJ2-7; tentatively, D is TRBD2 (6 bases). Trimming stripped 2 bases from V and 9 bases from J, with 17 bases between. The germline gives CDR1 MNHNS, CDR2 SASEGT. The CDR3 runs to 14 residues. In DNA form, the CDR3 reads TGTGCCAGCAGTGAACTAGTGGGAGCGGGTGTGCAGTACTTC. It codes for CASSELVGAGVQYF.

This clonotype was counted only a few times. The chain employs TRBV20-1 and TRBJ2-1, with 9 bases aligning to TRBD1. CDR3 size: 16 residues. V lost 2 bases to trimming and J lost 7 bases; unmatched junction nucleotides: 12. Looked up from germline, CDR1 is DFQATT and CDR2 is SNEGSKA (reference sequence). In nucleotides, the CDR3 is TGCAGTGCTAGACCTAACCTGGGACAGGGTAGGAATGAGCAGTTCTTC. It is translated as CSARPNLGQGRNEQFF.

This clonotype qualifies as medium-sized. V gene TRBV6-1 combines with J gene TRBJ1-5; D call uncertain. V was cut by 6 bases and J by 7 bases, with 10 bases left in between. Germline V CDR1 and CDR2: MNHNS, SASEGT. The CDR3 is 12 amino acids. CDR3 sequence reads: CASSLAGQPQHF. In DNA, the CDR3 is TGTGCCAGCAGCCTCGCCGGCCAGCCCCAGCATTTT.

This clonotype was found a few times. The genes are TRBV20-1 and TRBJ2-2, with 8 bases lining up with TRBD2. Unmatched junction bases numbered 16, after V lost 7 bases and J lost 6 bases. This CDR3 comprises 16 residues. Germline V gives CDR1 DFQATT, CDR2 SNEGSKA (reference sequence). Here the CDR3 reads CSGQLAGGAIPGELFF. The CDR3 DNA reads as TGCAGTGGCCAGCTAGCGGGTGGGGCGATTCCCGGGGAGCTGTTTTTT.

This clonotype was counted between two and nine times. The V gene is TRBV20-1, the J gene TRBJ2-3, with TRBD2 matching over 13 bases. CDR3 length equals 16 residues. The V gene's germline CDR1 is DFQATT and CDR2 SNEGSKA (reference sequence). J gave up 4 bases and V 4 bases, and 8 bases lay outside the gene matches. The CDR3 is CSATGLAGALPDTQYF. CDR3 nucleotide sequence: TGCAGTGCTACTGGACTAGCGGGGGCTCTGCCAGATACGCAGTATTTT.

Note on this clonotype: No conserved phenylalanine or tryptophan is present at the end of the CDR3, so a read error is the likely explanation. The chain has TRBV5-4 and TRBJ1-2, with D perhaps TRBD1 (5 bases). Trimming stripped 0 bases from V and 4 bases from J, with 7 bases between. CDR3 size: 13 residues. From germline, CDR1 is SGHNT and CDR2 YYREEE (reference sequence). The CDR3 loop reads CASSLGGGYGYTL. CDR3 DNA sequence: TGTGCCAGCAGCTTGGGGGGGGGCTATGGCTACACCCTC.

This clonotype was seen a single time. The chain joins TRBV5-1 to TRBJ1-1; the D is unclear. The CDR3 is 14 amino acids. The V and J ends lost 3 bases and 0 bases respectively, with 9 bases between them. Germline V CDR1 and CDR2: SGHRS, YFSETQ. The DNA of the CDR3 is TGCGCCAGCAGCTCGACATTTTTGAACACTGAAGCTTTCTTT. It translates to CASSSTFLNTEAFF.

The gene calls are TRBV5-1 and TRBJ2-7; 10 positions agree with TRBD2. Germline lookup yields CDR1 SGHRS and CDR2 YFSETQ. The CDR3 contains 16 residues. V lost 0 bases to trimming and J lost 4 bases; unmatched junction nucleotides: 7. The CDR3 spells CASSLVPASGGYEQYF. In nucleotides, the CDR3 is TGCGCCAGCAGCTTGGTTCCGGCTAGCGGGGGATACGAGCAGTACTTC.

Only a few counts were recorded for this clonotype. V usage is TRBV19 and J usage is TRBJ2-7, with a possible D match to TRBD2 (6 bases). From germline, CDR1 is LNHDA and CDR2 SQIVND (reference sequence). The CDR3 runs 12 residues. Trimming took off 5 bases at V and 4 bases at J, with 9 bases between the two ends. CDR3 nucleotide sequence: TGTGCCAGTAGTCCCGGGGGATACGAGCAGTACTTC. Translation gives CASSPGGYEQYF.

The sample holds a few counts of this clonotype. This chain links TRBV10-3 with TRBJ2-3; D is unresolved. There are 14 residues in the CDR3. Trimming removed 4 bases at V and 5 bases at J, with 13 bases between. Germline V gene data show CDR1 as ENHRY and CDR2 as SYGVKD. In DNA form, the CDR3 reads TGTGCCATCAGTGCGGCACATGTACAAGATACGCAGTATTTT. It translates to CAISAAHVQDTQYF.

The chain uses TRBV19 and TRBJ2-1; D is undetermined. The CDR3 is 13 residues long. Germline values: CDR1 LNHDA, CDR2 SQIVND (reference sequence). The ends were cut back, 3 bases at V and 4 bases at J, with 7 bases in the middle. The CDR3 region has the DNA TGTGCCAGTAGTATTAGGGATTACAATGAGCAGTTCTTC. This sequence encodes CASSIRDYNEQFF.

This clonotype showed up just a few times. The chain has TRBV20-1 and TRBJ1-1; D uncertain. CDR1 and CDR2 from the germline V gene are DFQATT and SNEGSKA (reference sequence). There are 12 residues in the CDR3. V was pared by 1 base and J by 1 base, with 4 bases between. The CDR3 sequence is CSARGQNTEAFF. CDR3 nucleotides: TGCAGTGCTAGAGGACAGAACACTGAAGCTTTCTTT.

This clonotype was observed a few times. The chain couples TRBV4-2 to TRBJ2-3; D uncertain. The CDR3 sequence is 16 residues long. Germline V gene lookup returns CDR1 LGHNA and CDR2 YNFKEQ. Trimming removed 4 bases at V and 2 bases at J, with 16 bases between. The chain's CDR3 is CASSPETGIFTDTQYF. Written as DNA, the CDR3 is TGTGCCAGCAGCCCTGAAACTGGGATCTTCACAGATACGCAGTATTTT.

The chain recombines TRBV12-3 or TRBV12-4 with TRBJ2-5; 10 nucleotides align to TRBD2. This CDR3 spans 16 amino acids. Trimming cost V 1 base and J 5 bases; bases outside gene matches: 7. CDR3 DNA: TGTGCCAGCAGTTTAGTCAGCGGGGGGGCCTCCGAGACCCAGTACTTC. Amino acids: CASSLVSGGASETQYF.

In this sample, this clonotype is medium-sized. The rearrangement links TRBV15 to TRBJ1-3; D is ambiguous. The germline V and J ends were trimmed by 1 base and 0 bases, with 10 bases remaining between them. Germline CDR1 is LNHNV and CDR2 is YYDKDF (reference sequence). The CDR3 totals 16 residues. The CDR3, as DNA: TGTGCCACCAGCAGAGGCTCGGTAGGCTCTGGAAACACCATATATTTT. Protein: CATSRGSVGSGNTIYF.